What follows are 9 T cell receptor beta chains derived from one specimen sequenced in a study of cytomegalovirus exposure and HLA in healthy donors. A multiplex PCR was run with 60 Vbeta primers and 13 Jbeta primers. TCRdb keeps only in-frame clones here, not all; method: immunoSEQ multiplex PCR. The sample lists about 180,000 clones; about 80% were seen once. Source material: PBMCs. Receptors originate from a man aged 25-45 years in good health and CMV-seronegative.

The J gene is TRBJ2-3, the V gene TRBV10-3; D might be TRBD1 (6 bases). V was cut by 3 bases and J by 7 bases, with 17 bases left in between. Germline-derived CDR1 and CDR2 are ENHRY and SYGVKD. The CDR3 covers 15 residues. The CDR3 here is CAISDSRGSANTQYF. Written as DNA, the CDR3 is TGTGCCATCAGTGACTCTAGGGGGTCGGCAAATACGCAGTATTTT.

The chain recombines TRBV5-4 with TRBJ2-4; 9 bases agree with TRBD1. J was trimmed by 3 bases and V by 8 bases; bases with no gene match: 6. Germline assignment: CDR1 SGHNT and CDR2 YYREEE (reference sequence). The CDR3 totals 14 residues. The CDR3 region is CARKGTGSKNIQYF. CDR3 in DNA: TGTGCCAGGAAGGGGACAGGGAGCAAAAACATTCAGTACTTC.

This chain links TRBV4-3 with TRBJ2-3; 9 positions match TRBD2. This CDR3 contains 17 residues. Germline trimming cut 0 bases from V and 6 bases from J; bases unmatched to any gene: 10. The germline CDR1 and CDR2 sequences are LGHNA and YSLEER. CDR3 residues: CASSQDSAGGPGDTQYF. CDR3 sequence (DNA): TGCGCCAGCAGCCAAGATTCGGCGGGGGGGCCAGGCGATACGCAGTATTTT.

The V and J genes are TRBV10-3 and TRBJ2-2, with 8 nucleotides matching TRBD1. Losses at the gene ends were 9 bases for V and 4 bases for J; bases not matched to a gene: 10. Germline-derived CDR1 and CDR2 are ENHRY and SYGVKD. This CDR3 region has 15 residues. The CDR3 loop is CAIAGTGRTTGELFF. The CDR3 nucleotides read TGTGCCATAGCCGGGACAGGCCGTACCACCGGGGAGCTGTTTTTT.

This clone appeared a few times. The rearrangement uses TRBV10-3 and TRBJ1-3; weak D call: TRBD1 (5 bases). The CDR3 runs to 14 residues. The ends were cut back, 6 bases at V and 4 bases at J, with 13 bases in the middle. CDR1 ENHRY and CDR2 SYGVKD come from the germline V gene. CDR3 sequence: CAISPSGQGNTIYF. CDR3 bases: TGTGCCATCAGCCCCTCTGGACAAGGAAACACCATATATTTT.

In this sample, this clone turned up a few times. This chain connects TRBV28 to TRBJ1-1, with D possibly being TRBD1 (5 bases). This CDR3 is 16 amino acids long. The V end lost 2 bases, the J end lost 0 bases, and 13 bases lay between the germline ends. Germline V gene data show CDR1 as MDHEN and CDR2 as SYDVKM. The CDR3 DNA reads as TGTGCCAGCAGTTTACCCCCCCAGGGCGTGAACACTGAAGCTTTCTTT. Translation gives CASSLPPQGVNTEAFF.

This chain joins TRBV4-3 and TRBJ2-1; 7 bases are a match to TRBD1. V shed 1 base, J shed 4 bases, and the junction held 10 bases outside the gene matches. From germline, CDR1 is LGHNA and CDR2 YSLEER. The CDR3 extends over 17 amino acids. CDR3: CASSQATTGRTYNEQFF. CDR3 coding DNA: TGCGCCAGCAGCCAAGCTACGACAGGGCGGACTTACAATGAGCAGTTCTTC.

V usage is TRBV15 and J usage is TRBJ2-5; D unresolved. This CDR3 spans 11 amino acids. Trimming pared 1 base from V and 9 bases from J, leaving 6 bases between. Germline lookup yields CDR1 LNHNV and CDR2 YYDKDF (reference sequence). CDR3 protein: CATSRGVAQYF. As DNA, the CDR3 is TGTGCCACCAGCAGAGGCGTGGCCCAGTACTTC. Full variable domain (remainder filled in from reference TRBV15 and TRBJ2-5): DAMVIQNPRYQVTQFGKPVTLSCSQTLNHNVMYWYQQKSSQAPKLLFHYYDKDFNNEADTPDNFQSRRPNTSFCFLDIRSPGLGDTAMYLCATSRGVAQYFGPGTRLLVL.

The gene calls are TRBV7-9 and TRBJ2-7; D is undetermined. CDR3 length equals 14 residues. Germline CDR1 SEHNR, CDR2 FQNEAQ (reference sequence). V was trimmed by 1 base and J by 5 bases, leaving 12 bases between them. The CDR3 DNA sequence: TGTGCCAGCAGCTTAGGTAGTTTTAGCCACGAGCAGTACTTC. Protein sequence: CASSLGSFSHEQYF.